The present T cell receptor (beta chain) was sequenced within a study of human T cells and chemical hapten exposure. Study in general: Across its roughly 24 weeks, the study gave patients weekly diphenylcyclopropenone doses to the scalp. Patches with 0.01% DPC went on the upper back, and the tests were read at 6 days.

This clonotype has only a few counts. CDR3 length equals 15 residues. Between the trimmed V and J ends, which lost 5 bases and 0 bases, there was a span of 11 bases. Germline V gene lookup returns CDR1 SGHTA and CDR2 FQGNSA. The study used a library that attached unique molecular identifiers to individual cDNA molecules. TCRdb called the RACE reads again in MiXCR, with one record for every CDR3 protein. The sample lists roughly 380,000 distinct CDR3 sequences, about 6% occurring once. The time point is: patch test 2, 6 weeks after DPC sensitization. Treatment defined: therapeutic diphenylcyclopropenone sensitization with weekly scalp DPC.

This chain uses TRBV7-2 with TRBJ2-1; no reliable D call. The sequenced sample was whole blood, obtained in connection with sensitization to the hapten diphenylcyclopropenone (DPC). The receptor's source is a woman aged 18-29 years with alopecia areata. Some clones in this sample may be carry-over from other donors' samples. The CDR3 region has the DNA TGTGCCAGCAGCCCTGACCAGAGCTCCTACAATGAGCAGTTCTTC. Its protein is CASSPDQSSYNEQFF.